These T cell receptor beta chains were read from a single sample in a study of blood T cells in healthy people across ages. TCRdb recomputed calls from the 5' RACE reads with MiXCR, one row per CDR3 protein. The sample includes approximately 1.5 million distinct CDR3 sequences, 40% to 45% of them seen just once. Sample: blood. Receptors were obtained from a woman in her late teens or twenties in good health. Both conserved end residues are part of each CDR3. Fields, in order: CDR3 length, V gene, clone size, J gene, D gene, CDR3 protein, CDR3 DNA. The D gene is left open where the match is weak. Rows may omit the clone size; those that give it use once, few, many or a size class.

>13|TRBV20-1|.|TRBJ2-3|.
CSAAGSSTDTQYF
TGCAGTGCCGCCGGGAGTAGCACAGATACGCAGTATTTT
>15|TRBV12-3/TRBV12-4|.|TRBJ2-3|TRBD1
CASGTENPTTDTQYF
TGTGCCAGCGGGACAGAAAACCCTACCACAGATACGCAGTATTTT
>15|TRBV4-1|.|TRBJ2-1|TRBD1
CASSPGTDLFYEQFF
TGCGCCAGCAGCCCCGGGACAGATTTGTTCTATGAGCAGTTCTTC
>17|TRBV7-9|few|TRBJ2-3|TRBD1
CASRGPLTGQRTDTQYF
TGTGCCAGCAGAGGACCCCTGACAGGGCAGAGGACAGATACGCAGTATTTT
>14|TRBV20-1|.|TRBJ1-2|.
CSARAGFTSYGYTF
TGCAGTGCTAGAGCCGGGTTCACCTCCTATGGCTACACCTTC
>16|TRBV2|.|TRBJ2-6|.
CASGNRELAGANVLTF
TGTGCCAGCGGTAACAGGGAGCTGGCCGGGGCCAACGTCCTGACTTTC
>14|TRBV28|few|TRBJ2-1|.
CASSDWDRYNGQFF
TGTGCCAGCAGCGATTGGGACCGGTACAATGGGCAGTTCTTC
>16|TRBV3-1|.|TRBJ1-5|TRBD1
CASSQQGALGNQPQHF
TGTGCCAGCAGTCAACAGGGGGCTTTGGGCAATCAGCCCCAGCATTTT
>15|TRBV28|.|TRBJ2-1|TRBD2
CASSMTSGRHNEQFF
TGTGCCAGCAGTATGACTAGCGGAAGGCACAATGAGCAGTTCTTC
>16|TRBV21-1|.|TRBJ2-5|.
CASSLRSRPSQETQYF
TGTGCCAGCAGCTTACGTTCGAGACCCTCTCAAGAGACCCAGTACTTC
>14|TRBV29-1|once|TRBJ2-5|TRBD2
CSVTVAGGRYEQYF
TGCAGCGTCACCGTAGCGGGGGGGCGGTATGAGCAGTACTTC
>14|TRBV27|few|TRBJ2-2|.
CASSFIWATGELFF
TGTGCCAGCAGTTTTATCTGGGCGACCGGGGAGCTGTTTTTT
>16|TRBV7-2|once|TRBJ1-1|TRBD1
CASSATGRVMNTEAFF
TGTGCCAGCAGCGCGACAGGGAGGGTAATGAACACTGAAGCTTTCTTT
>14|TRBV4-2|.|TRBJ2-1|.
CASSPRQGPDEQFF
TGTGCCAGCAGCCCTAGGCAAGGGCCGGATGAGCAGTTCTTC
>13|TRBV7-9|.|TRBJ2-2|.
CASSFTWAGELFF
TGTGCCAGCAGCTTTACTTGGGCCGGGGAGCTGTTTTTT